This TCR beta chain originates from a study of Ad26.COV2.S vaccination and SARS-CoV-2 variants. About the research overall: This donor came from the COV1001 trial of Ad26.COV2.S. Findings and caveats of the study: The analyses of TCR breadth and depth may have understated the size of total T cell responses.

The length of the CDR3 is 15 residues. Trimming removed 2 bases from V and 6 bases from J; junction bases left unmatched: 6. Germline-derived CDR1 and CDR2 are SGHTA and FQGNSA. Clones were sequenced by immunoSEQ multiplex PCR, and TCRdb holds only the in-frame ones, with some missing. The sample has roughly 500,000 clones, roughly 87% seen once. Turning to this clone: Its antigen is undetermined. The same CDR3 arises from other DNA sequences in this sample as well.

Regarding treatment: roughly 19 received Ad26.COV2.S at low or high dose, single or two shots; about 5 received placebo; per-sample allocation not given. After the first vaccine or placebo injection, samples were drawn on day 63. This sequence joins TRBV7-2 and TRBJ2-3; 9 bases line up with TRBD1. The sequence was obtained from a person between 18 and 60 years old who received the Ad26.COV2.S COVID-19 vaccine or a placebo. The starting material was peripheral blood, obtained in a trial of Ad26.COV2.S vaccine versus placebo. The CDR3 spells CASSLSGQGSDTQYF. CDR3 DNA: TGTGCCAGCAGCTTAAGTGGACAGGGGTCGGATACGCAGTATTTT.